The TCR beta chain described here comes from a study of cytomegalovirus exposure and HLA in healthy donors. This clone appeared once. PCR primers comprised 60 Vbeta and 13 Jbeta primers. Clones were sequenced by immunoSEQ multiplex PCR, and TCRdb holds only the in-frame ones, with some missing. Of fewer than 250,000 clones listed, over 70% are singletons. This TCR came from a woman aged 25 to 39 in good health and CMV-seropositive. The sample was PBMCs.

The CDR3 DNA follows: TGTGCCAGCAGCTTATTATATGATCGAGTAACGCAGTATTTT. It encodes CASSLLYDRVTQYF. The V and J genes are TRBV11-2 and TRBJ2-3, with D hard to call. CDR1 is SGHAT and CDR2 is FQNNGV in the germline V gene. V was shortened by 2 bases and J by 9 bases, with 15 bases between the two germline ends. The CDR3 extends over 14 amino acids. Combining the CDR3 with reference TRBV11-2 and TRBJ2-3 gives the whole variable domain EAGVAQSPRYKIIEKRQSVAFWCNPISGHATLYWYQQILGQGPKLLIQFQNNGVVDDSQLPKDRFSAERLKGVDSTLKIQPAKLEDSAVYLCASSLLYDRVTQYFGPGTRLTVL.